These 31 T cell receptor beta chains were sequenced from one sample in a study of blood T cell repertoires in COVID-19 (dated by TCRdb to about 2020). Library construction relied on the immunoSEQ multiplex PCR assay. The table comes from immuneACCESS by way of TCRdb, which keeps in-frame sequences with V and J called. Part of the clones is missing from these tables; in studies checked, under half for an unresolved V gene and the rest for unknown reasons. Present in this sample are 300,000 to 400,000 clones, roughly 90% of which were seen just once. Of the sample, 7% to 7.5% falls within the top ten clones. Source material: peripheral blood. Source of these receptors: a woman aged 60-75 years with COVID-19, enrolled during active disease.

The table lists this clone with a count of one. This chain joins TRBV29-1 and TRBJ1-1; maybe TRBD1 (5 bases). The CDR3 is made up of 15 amino acids. Germline V gene sequence: CDR1 SQVTM, CDR2 ANQGSEA. V lost 7 bases and J lost 1, with 19 bases in between. CDR3 amino acids: CSAPIFGGRNTEAFF. DNA of the CDR3: TGCAGCGCCCCGATTTTCGGGGGGAGGAACACTGAAGCTTTCTTT.

This clone was found once. V usage is TRBV12-3 or TRBV12-4 and J usage is TRBJ1-1; D gene unclear. This CDR3 is built from 12 residues. Between the trimmed V and J ends, which lost 5 bases and 4 bases, there was a span of 8 bases. The CDR3 region is CASSVRFTEAFF. The CDR3 DNA is TGTGCCAGCAGTGTCAGGTTCACTGAAGCTTTCTTT.

V and J are TRBV9 and TRBJ2-1; maybe TRBD2 (5 bases). V lost 3 bases, J lost 8 bases, and 15 bases lay in between. The CDR3 consists of 14 residues. Germline lookup yields CDR1 SGDLS and CDR2 YYNGEE. CDR3 amino acids: CASSDRSGGDEQFF. The CDR3 DNA follows: TGTGCCAGCAGCGACCGCTCCGGAGGCGATGAGCAGTTCTTC.

The chain carries TRBV18 and TRBJ2-1; 16 positions match TRBD2. V lost 0 bases to trimming and J lost 6 bases; unmatched junction nucleotides: 8. CDR1 and CDR2 from the germline V gene are KGHSH and LQKENI. The CDR3 length is 19 residues. The CDR3 is CASSPPGTSGGARGNEQFF. Written as DNA, the CDR3 is TGTGCCAGCTCACCACCGGGGACTAGCGGGGGGGCCCGTGGCAATGAGCAGTTCTTC.

This clone has a handful of counts. The chain is built from TRBV6-5 and TRBJ1-5; D remains ambiguous. V lost 2 bases to trimming and J lost 4 bases, with 9 bases between them. There are 14 residues in the CDR3. Looked up from germline, CDR1 is MNHEY and CDR2 is SVGAGI. CDR3 residues: CASSYSEKNQPQHF. CDR3 nucleotides: TGTGCCAGCAGTTACAGTGAGAAAAATCAGCCCCAGCATTTT.

The V call is TRBV3-1 (or the pseudogene TRBV3-2), the J call TRBJ2-5, with D possibly being TRBD2 (6 bases). Germline CDR1 is LGHDT and CDR2 is YNNKEL (reference sequence). The CDR3 is 16 amino acids. The germline V and J ends were trimmed by 1 base and 2 bases, with 14 bases remaining between them. CDR3 sequence: CASSQGASDLQETQYF. DNA of the CDR3: TGTGCCAGCAGCCAAGGGGCTAGCGACTTACAAGAGACCCAGTACTTC.

The chain has TRBV19 and TRBJ2-1; TRBD1 matches at 11 bases. The CDR3 is 18 residues long. The ends lost 1 base at V and 3 bases at J; junction bases unmatched: 8. CDR1 is LNHDA, CDR2 SQIVND, per germline (reference sequence). The CDR3, as DNA: TGTGCCAGTAGTATAGGGAAGGACAGGGGGCAAATCTACAATGAGCAGTTCTTC. Its protein product is CASSIGKDRGQIYNEQFF.

The rearrangement joins TRBV7-2 to TRBJ1-6, with 8 bases matching TRBD1. The germline CDR1 and CDR2 sequences are SGHTA and FQGNSA. The length of the CDR3 is 15 residues. The ends lost 1 base at V and 11 bases at J; junction bases unmatched: 7. The CDR3 loop reads CASSLDLGQGPPLHF. The CDR3 coding sequence is TGTGCCAGCAGCTTAGATCTCGGACAGGGACCACCCCTCCACTTT.

J is TRBJ1-1 and V is TRBV7-9; tentative D call: TRBD1 (5 bases). The germline V gene encodes CDR1 SEHNR and CDR2 FQNEAQ (reference sequence). This CDR3 is built from 15 residues. Trimming removed 1 base at V and 4 bases at J, with 13 bases between. CDR3 residues: CASSLVGSGLTEAFF. The CDR3 DNA follows: TGTGCCAGCAGCTTAGTCGGGTCAGGGCTCACTGAAGCTTTCTTT. The complete variable domain, with remaining parts taken from reference TRBV7-9 and TRBJ1-1, reads DTGVSQNPRHKITKRGQNVTFRCDPISEHNRLYWYRQTLGQGPEFLTYFQNEAQLEKSRLLSDRFSAERPKGSFSTLEIQRTEQGDSAMYLCASSLVGSGLTEAFFGQGTRLTVV.

The V and J genes are TRBV30 and TRBJ2-7, with D tentatively TRBD2 (6 bases). With 3 bases removed from V and 10 bases from J, the gap between germline ends came to 16 bases. From germline, CDR1 is GTSNPN and CDR2 SVGIG (reference sequence). This CDR3 is 12 amino acids long. The CDR3 region has the DNA TGTGCCTGGAGAACCACTAGCTCTATCCAGTACTTC. It encodes CAWRTTSSIQYF. Complete variable domain (other parts from reference TRBV30 and TRBJ2-7): SQTIHQWPATLVQPVGSPLSLECTVEGTSNPNLYWYRQAAGRGLQLLFYSVGIGQISSEVPQNLSASRPQDRQFILSSKKLLLSDSGFYLCAWRTTSSIQYFGPGTRLTVT.

This sequence joins TRBV29-1 and TRBJ1-2, with a weak D call TRBD1 (5 bases). V lost 4 bases and J lost 0, with 15 bases in between. Germline V gene sequence: CDR1 SQVTM, CDR2 ANQGSEA. The CDR3 has 15 residues. The CDR3 region has the DNA TGCAGCGTTGCCTCTAATGACAGATCTAACTATGGCTACACCTTC. Amino acid sequence: CSVASNDRSNYGYTF.

This clone was observed a handful of times. The chain is built from TRBV6-6 and TRBJ1-1; 10 nucleotides line up with TRBD1. In germline, CDR1 is MNHNY, CDR2 SVGAGI (reference sequence). This CDR3 comprises 15 residues. Losses at the gene ends were 5 bases for V and 0 bases for J; bases not matched to a gene: 3. The DNA of the CDR3 is TGTGCCAGCAGTATGGGACAGGGGTTGAACACTGAAGCTTTCTTT. Translating it yields CASSMGQGLNTEAFF.

The V call is TRBV12-5, the J call TRBJ1-1; 8 bases fit TRBD1. Germline CDR1 reads LGHNT; CDR2 reads FRNRAP. CDR3 length: 14 amino acids. The ends lost 4 bases at V and 3 bases at J; junction bases unmatched: 4. CDR3 coding DNA: TGTGCTAGTGGTTCCTACAGGGGGGACACTGAAGCTTTCTTT. Amino acids: CASGSYRGDTEAFF.

The J gene is TRBJ1-1, the V gene TRBV4-1; D perhaps matches TRBD1 (6 bases). V was clipped by 3 bases and J by 4 bases, with 15 bases between them. Germline CDR1 is MGHRA and CDR2 is YSYEKL. There are 15 residues in the CDR3. CDR3 amino acids: CASSQVPGAPTEAFF. CDR3 bases: TGCGCCAGCAGCCAGGTGCCAGGGGCGCCCACTGAAGCTTTCTTT.

This chain uses TRBV11-3 with TRBJ1-1; TRBD1 agrees at 11 bases. The CDR3 totals 14 residues. Unmatched junction bases numbered 4, after V lost 3 bases and J lost 7 bases. Looked up from germline, CDR1 is SGHNT and CDR2 is YENEEA. This CDR3 reads CASSFGQGAFEAFF. CDR3 nucleotide sequence: TGTGCCAGCAGCTTCGGACAGGGGGCGTTTGAAGCTTTCTTT.

This rearrangement joins TRBV7-9 to TRBJ2-1; D is uncertain. V shed 1 base and J shed 9 bases, with 13 bases lying between them. The CDR3 contains 14 residues. The V gene's germline CDR1 is SEHNR and CDR2 FQNEAQ (reference sequence). The CDR3 coding sequence is TGTGCCAGCAGCTTAGGGATCCTAGGAAGTGAGCAGTTCTTC. It specifies CASSLGILGSEQFF.

The genes are TRBV2 and TRBJ1-2, with TRBD1 identical over 8 bases. Germline trimming cut 4 bases from V and 2 bases from J; bases unmatched to any gene: 0. The germline CDR1 and CDR2 sequences are SNHLY and FYNNEI. The CDR3 totals 13 residues. The CDR3 DNA reads as TGTGCCAGCAGTGGGACAGGGAACTATGGCTACACCTTC. Translation gives CASSGTGNYGYTF.

V and J are TRBV3-1 (or the pseudogene TRBV3-2) and TRBJ2-2; 10 positions agree with TRBD1. CDR1 and CDR2 (germline): LGHDT, YNNKEL (reference sequence). This CDR3 has 16 residues. Trimming cost V 4 bases and J 6 bases; bases outside gene matches: 8. The CDR3 nucleotides are TGTGCCAGCAGCCTCGTGACAGGGGGCGTCTCCGGGGAGCTGTTTTTT. Protein: CASSLVTGGVSGELFF.

V and J are TRBV7-3 and TRBJ1-2; no clear D. The V gene lost 5 bases and the J gene lost 0 bases, with 13 bases spanning the gap. Germline assignment: CDR1 SGHTA and CDR2 FQGTGA. This CDR3 is built from 15 residues. CDR3 region: CASSPYDTANYGYTF. The CDR3 region has the DNA TGTGCCAGCAGCCCTTATGATACAGCTAACTATGGCTACACCTTC.

The V call is TRBV27, the J call TRBJ1-2; a possible D gene is TRBD1 (6 bases). The CDR3 covers 13 residues. Trimming stripped 3 bases from V and 6 bases from J, with 11 bases between. Looked up from germline, CDR1 is MNHEY and CDR2 is SMNVEV (reference sequence). CDR3 protein: CASSFSDRNGYTF. The DNA of the CDR3 is TGTGCCAGCAGTTTCAGTGACAGGAATGGCTACACCTTC.

This clone turned up a few times. The chain recombines TRBV11-2 with TRBJ1-3, with D unclear. The V end was cut by 0 bases, the J end by 0 bases, with 3 bases between. The CDR3 is 14 amino acids. Looked up from germline, CDR1 is SGHAT and CDR2 is FQNNGV. The CDR3 DNA reads as TGTGCCAGCAGCTTAGACAGCTCTGGAAACACCATATATTTT. Translating gives CASSLDSSGNTIYF.

This clone was picked up one time. This chain uses TRBV30 with TRBJ1-2; 7 bases line up with TRBD1. CDR1 GTSNPN and CDR2 SVGIG come from the germline V gene (reference sequence). Unmatched junction bases numbered 4, after V lost 5 bases and J lost 4 bases. CDR3 size: 12 residues. This CDR3 is CAWQYRGYGYTF. CDR3 nucleotides: TGTGCCTGGCAATACAGGGGCTATGGCTACACCTTC.

This rearrangement joins TRBV12-5 to TRBJ2-3; TRBD1 matches at 7 bases. This CDR3 spans 16 amino acids. The V segment lost 4 bases and the J segment 2 bases; nucleotides outside the gene matches: 9. The V gene's germline CDR1 is LGHNT and CDR2 FRNRAP. The CDR3 loop reads CASGSSRDSHTDTQYF. As DNA, the CDR3 is TGTGCTAGTGGTTCAAGCCGGGACAGCCACACAGATACGCAGTATTTT.

This clone was counted a single time. J is TRBJ2-3 and V is TRBV2; 10 bases are a match to TRBD2. Germline V lookup: CDR1 SNHLY, CDR2 FYNNEI. V lost 8 bases, J lost 3 bases, and 8 bases stayed unmatched. The CDR3 is made up of 15 amino acids. The CDR3 is CASRSASGGTDTQYF. DNA for the CDR3: TGTGCCAGCCGATCCGCTAGCGGGGGTACAGATACGCAGTATTTT.

This clone was detected once. Different DNA sequences within this sample yield the same CDR3. The genes are TRBV6-2 or TRBV6-3 and TRBJ2-7, with 8 bases identical to TRBD1. There are 13 residues in the CDR3. V trimming: 6 bases; J trimming: 1 base; junction bases outside the gene matches: 2. Germline CDR1 is MNHEY and CDR2 is SVGEGT. DNA of the CDR3: TGTGCCAGCAGCAGGACAGGGTCCTACGAGCAGTACTTC. As protein: CASSRTGSYEQYF.

The V gene is TRBV7-2, the J gene TRBJ2-5; TRBD1 aligns across 7 bases. V lost 4 bases and J lost 3; bases outside the gene matches: 5. Germline CDR1 is SGHTA and CDR2 is FQGNSA. The CDR3 has 14 residues. The CDR3: CASSSNRGKETQYF. The DNA for the CDR3 is TGTGCCAGCAGCTCCAACAGGGGAAAAGAGACCCAGTACTTC.

The rearrangement uses TRBV2 and TRBJ1-1, with D unclear. This CDR3 comprises 12 residues. The germline gives CDR1 SNHLY, CDR2 FYNNEI. V was cut by 5 bases and J by 4 bases, with 8 bases left in between. CDR3 in amino acids: CASSRPGTEAFF. CDR3 nucleotide sequence: TGTGCCAGCAGTCGGCCGGGCACTGAAGCTTTCTTT. The full variable domain, completed using reference TRBV2 and TRBJ1-1, is EPEVTQTPSHQVTQMGQEVILRCVPISNHLYFYWYRQILGQKVEFLVSFYNNEISEKSEIFDDQFSVERPDGSNFTLKIRSTKLEDSAMYFCASSRPGTEAFFGQGTRLTVV.

The V gene is TRBV5-1, the J gene TRBJ2-3; TRBD2 matches at 10 bases. V dropped 0 bases and J dropped 6; count of bases not matched to a gene: 7. In germline, CDR1 is SGHRS, CDR2 YFSETQ. The CDR3 length is 16 residues. Here the CDR3 DNA reads TGCGCCAGCAGCTTGGGCTCTAGCGGGGGAGGGGATACGCAGTATTTT. It specifies CASSLGSSGGGDTQYF.

The rearrangement uses TRBV30 and TRBJ1-4, with D possibly matching TRBD1 (5 bases). In germline, CDR1 is GTSNPN, CDR2 SVGIG (reference sequence). This CDR3 contains 13 residues. Trimming removed 4 bases from V and 4 bases from J, with 10 bases in between. In DNA, the CDR3 is TGTGCCTGGAATCAGGGCTATAATGAAAAACTGTTTTTT. Its protein product is CAWNQGYNEKLFF.

V usage is TRBV7-8 and J usage is TRBJ1-2; D is unresolved. The CDR3 extends over 12 amino acids. The germline V gene encodes CDR1 SGHVS and CDR2 FQNEAQ. Trimming took off 7 bases at V and 8 bases at J, with 14 bases between the two ends. CDR3 coding DNA: TGTGCCAGCACCCGGAGGCTAGTCGGCTACACCTTC. Its translation is CASTRRLVGYTF.

At least ten counts were recorded for this clone. The chain is built from TRBV11-3 and TRBJ2-2; 10 positions agree with TRBD1. The germline V gene has CDR1 SGHNT and CDR2 YENEEA. The CDR3 covers 14 residues. With 8 bases clipped from V and 4 bases from J, the junction kept 4 bases outside the gene matches. CDR3 residues: CASRGQGRTGELFF. The CDR3 bases are TGTGCCAGCCGGGGACAGGGGCGCACCGGGGAGCTGTTTTTT.